The T cell receptor beta chain under discussion was sequenced for a study of blood T cell repertoires in COVID-19. Overall study: Acute and convalescent COVID-19 samples came from the United States, Italy and Spain. The cDNA or gDNA used as material had been derived from T cells, B-cell-depleted T cells, or PBMCs.

Sequencing used immunoSEQ multiplex PCR; TCRdb keeps in-frame clones, though not all of them. Of 200,000 to 250,000 clones listed, around 90% are singletons. The specimen sequenced was PBMCs or T cells enriched from blood (not recorded which). The TCR originated in a man aged 25-40 years who had been exposed to COVID-19.

The CDR3 sequence is CASSPSTGGGFHEQFF. The CDR3 DNA reads TGTGCCAGCAGTCCCTCGACGGGGGGCGGGTTCCACGAGCAGTTCTTC. V is TRBV2 and J is TRBJ2-1; perhaps TRBD2 as D (7 bases). The germline V and J ends were trimmed by 5 bases and 10 bases, with 24 bases remaining between them. The CDR3 runs 16 residues. Germline assignment: CDR1 SNHLY and CDR2 FYNNEI.